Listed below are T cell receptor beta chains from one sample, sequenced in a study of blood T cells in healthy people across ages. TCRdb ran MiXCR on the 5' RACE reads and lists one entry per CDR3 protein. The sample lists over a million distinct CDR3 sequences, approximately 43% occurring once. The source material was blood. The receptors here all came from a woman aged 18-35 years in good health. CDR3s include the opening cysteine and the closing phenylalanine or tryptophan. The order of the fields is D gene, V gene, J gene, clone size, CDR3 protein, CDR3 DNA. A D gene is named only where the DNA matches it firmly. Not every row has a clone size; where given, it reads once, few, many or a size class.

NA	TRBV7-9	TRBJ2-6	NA	CASSRAPDSGANVLTF	TGTGCCAGCAGCCGAGCACCAGACTCTGGGGCCAACGTCCTGACTTTC
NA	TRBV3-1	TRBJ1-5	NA	CASSQGYTRNQPQHF	TGTGCCAGCAGCCAAGGGTACACCCGCAATCAGCCCCAGCATTTT
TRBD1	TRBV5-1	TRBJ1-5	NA	CASGLQGEQYQPQHF	TGCGCCAGCGGCTTGCAGGGGGAGCAATATCAGCCCCAGCATTTT
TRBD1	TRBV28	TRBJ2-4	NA	CASSTTGTGAGIQYF	TGTGCCAGCAGTACGACCGGGACAGGGGCTGGCATTCAGTACTTC
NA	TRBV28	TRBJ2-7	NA	CASSLIGTSLGEQYF	TGTGCCAGCAGTTTAATCGGGACAAGCCTCGGCGAGCAGTACTTC
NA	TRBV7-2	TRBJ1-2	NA	CASSLEALPGYGYTF	TGTGCCAGCAGCTTGGAGGCCCTACCAGGGTATGGCTACACCTTC
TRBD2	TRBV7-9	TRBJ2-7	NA	CASSSSSGTWGLEQYF	TGTGCCAGCAGCTCTTCTAGCGGAACTTGGGGTCTCGAGCAGTACTTC
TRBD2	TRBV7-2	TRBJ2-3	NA	CASSTQLAGGRADTQYF	TGTGCCAGCAGCACCCAACTAGCGGGGGGGCGGGCAGATACGCAGTATTTT
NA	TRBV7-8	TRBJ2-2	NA	CASSLWPTLGVDGELFF	TGTGCCAGCAGCTTATGGCCCACGCTGGGGGTTGACGGGGAGCTGTTTTTT
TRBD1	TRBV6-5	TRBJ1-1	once	CASSHRGMNTEAFF	TGTGCCAGCAGCCACAGGGGGATGAACACTGAAGCTTTCTTT
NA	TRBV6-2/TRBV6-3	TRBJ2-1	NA	CASSDNRGNEQFF	TGTGCCAGCAGTGACAACCGAGGCAATGAGCAGTTCTTC
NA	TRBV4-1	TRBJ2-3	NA	CASRSGAGTDTQYF	TGCGCCAGCAGAAGTGGGGCAGGGACAGATACGCAGTATTTT
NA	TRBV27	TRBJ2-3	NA	CASSLRELQGTDTQYF	TGTGCCAGCAGTTTACGGGAGCTTCAGGGCACAGATACGCAGTATTTT
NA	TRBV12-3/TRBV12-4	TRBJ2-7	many	CASSFIGGPSYEQYF	TGTGCCAGCAGTTTTATCGGGGGGCCGTCCTACGAGCAGTACTTC
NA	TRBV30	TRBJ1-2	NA	CAWSVGTYGYTF	TGTGCCTGGAGTGTAGGCACCTATGGCTATACCTTC
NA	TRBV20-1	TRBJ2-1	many	CSARRLGLALNEQFF	TGCAGTGCTAGAAGATTGGGGCTAGCGCTCAATGAGCAGTTCTTC
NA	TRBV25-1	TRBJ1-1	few	CASSEAGTPNTEAFF	TGTGCCAGCAGTGAAGCCGGGACACCGAACACTGAAGCTTTCTTT
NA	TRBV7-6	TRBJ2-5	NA	CASSIGFRNEQYF	TGTGCCAGCAGCATCGGATTCCGGAATGAGCAGTACTTC
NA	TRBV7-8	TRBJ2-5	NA	CASSRQIFQETQYF	TGTGCCAGCAGCCGACAGATCTTTCAAGAGACCCAGTACTTC